This T cell receptor beta chain comes out of a study of cytomegalovirus exposure and HLA in healthy donors. With regard to this clone: What it binds is not known.

Study-level results: Overall, approximately 150 TCR beta chains were annotated as cytomegalovirus-associated.

Sequencing used immunoSEQ multiplex PCR; TCRdb keeps in-frame clones, though not all of them. This sample carries roughly 63,000 clones, more than 70% of them seen once, and the ten largest clones take about 1.2%. CDR1 LGHNA and CDR2 YNFKEQ come from the germline V gene. CDR3 size: 18 residues. V lost 0 bases and J lost 6; bases outside the gene matches: 10. The chain couples TRBV4-2 to TRBJ2-1; TRBD2 aligns across 11 bases. What was sequenced was PBMCs. This TCR derives from a young woman in good health and CMV-seronegative. CDR3 nucleotide sequence: TGTGCCAGCAGCCAAGACATAGCGGGGGGGCCGGTTATCAATGAGCAGTTCTTC. It is translated as CASSQDIAGGPVINEQFF.